This TCR beta chain was captured in a study of cytomegalovirus exposure and HLA in healthy donors. Study-wide background: The roughly 660 first-cohort repertoires shared a platform with the approximately 110 validation repertoires, as reported in a later analysis.

Study results and caveats: Researchers counted roughly 150 TCR beta chains as cytomegalovirus-associated. Using the classifier, cytomegalovirus status was reportedly diagnosed with high specificity and sensitivity.

Germline assignment: CDR1 SGHNT and CDR2 YENEEA. The junction had 4 bases not matched to a gene; V was cut back by 5 bases and J by 5 bases. The CDR3 runs 14 residues. Generated by immunoSEQ multiplex PCR, the TCRdb table keeps only in-frame clones and is missing some. The repertoire holds 200,000 or so clones, with more than 65% as singletons. An approximately 120-subject validation cohort, separate from the approximately 720-subject first cohort, supplied the donors. Comment on this clone: Antigen specificity is unknown.

The chain is built from TRBV11-3 and TRBJ2-5; TRBD2 matches at 11 bases. This receptor was obtained from a woman between 25 and 40 years old in good health and CMV-seropositive. Sample: PBMCs. CDR3 protein: CASSLTSGSETQYF. CDR3 nucleotides: TGTGCCAGCAGCCTCACTAGCGGGAGCGAGACCCAGTACTTC.